The present entry profiles one T cell receptor (beta chain) with its context. Its specificity is unknown. This record belongs to a study of CD8 T cells in Susac syndrome. Study observations and caveats: There were around 17 Susac-specific public clones in total CD8+ repertoires and about 5 in CD8+ TEMRA repertoires.

CDR3 size: 13 residues. Trimming cost V 5 bases and J 6 bases, with 11 bases left between them. Per the germline V gene, CDR1 is PRHDT and CDR2 is FYEKMQ (reference sequence). Random hexamers primed reverse transcription of about 0.5 to 1 ug RNA. Each CDR3 protein is one row after TCRdb ran MiXCR on the immunoSEQ multiplex PCR reads. The sample holds around 110,000 distinct CDR3 sequences, around 94% seen once. Material: CD8+ T cells from PBMCs. The V call is TRBV13, the J call TRBJ2-1; D is ambiguous. This TCR was sampled from a human donor with Susac syndrome. The CDR3: CASSPLSFNEQFF. CDR3 sequence (DNA): TGTGCCAGCAGCCCCCTTAGTTTCAATGAGCAGTTCTTC.